The T cell receptor (beta chain) under discussion was sequenced for a study of patients and donors after allogeneic stem cell transplantation. V lost 3 bases to trimming and J lost 4 bases; unmatched junction nucleotides: 2. This CDR3 comprises 14 residues. Germline CDR1 LGHNA, CDR2 YSLEER. TCRdb ran MiXCR on the RT-PCR reads and lists one entry per CDR3 protein. This repertoire shows 37,000 or so distinct CDR3 sequences, 25% to 35% found once; its top ten account for about three quarters. This receptor was taken from a human donor who was either an allogeneic HSCT recipient or a stem cell or donor lymphocyte infusion donor (not recorded which). It is not recorded whose cells these are; they may come from a transplant donor. Sequenced material: blood, either unsorted or a sorted T cell fraction (not recorded which). This rearrangement joins TRBV4-3 to TRBJ2-1; 8 nucleotides line up with TRBD2. The CDR3: CASSHSGGYNEQFF. The CDR3 coding sequence is TGCGCCAGCAGCCACAGCGGGGGTTACAATGAGCAGTTCTTC.